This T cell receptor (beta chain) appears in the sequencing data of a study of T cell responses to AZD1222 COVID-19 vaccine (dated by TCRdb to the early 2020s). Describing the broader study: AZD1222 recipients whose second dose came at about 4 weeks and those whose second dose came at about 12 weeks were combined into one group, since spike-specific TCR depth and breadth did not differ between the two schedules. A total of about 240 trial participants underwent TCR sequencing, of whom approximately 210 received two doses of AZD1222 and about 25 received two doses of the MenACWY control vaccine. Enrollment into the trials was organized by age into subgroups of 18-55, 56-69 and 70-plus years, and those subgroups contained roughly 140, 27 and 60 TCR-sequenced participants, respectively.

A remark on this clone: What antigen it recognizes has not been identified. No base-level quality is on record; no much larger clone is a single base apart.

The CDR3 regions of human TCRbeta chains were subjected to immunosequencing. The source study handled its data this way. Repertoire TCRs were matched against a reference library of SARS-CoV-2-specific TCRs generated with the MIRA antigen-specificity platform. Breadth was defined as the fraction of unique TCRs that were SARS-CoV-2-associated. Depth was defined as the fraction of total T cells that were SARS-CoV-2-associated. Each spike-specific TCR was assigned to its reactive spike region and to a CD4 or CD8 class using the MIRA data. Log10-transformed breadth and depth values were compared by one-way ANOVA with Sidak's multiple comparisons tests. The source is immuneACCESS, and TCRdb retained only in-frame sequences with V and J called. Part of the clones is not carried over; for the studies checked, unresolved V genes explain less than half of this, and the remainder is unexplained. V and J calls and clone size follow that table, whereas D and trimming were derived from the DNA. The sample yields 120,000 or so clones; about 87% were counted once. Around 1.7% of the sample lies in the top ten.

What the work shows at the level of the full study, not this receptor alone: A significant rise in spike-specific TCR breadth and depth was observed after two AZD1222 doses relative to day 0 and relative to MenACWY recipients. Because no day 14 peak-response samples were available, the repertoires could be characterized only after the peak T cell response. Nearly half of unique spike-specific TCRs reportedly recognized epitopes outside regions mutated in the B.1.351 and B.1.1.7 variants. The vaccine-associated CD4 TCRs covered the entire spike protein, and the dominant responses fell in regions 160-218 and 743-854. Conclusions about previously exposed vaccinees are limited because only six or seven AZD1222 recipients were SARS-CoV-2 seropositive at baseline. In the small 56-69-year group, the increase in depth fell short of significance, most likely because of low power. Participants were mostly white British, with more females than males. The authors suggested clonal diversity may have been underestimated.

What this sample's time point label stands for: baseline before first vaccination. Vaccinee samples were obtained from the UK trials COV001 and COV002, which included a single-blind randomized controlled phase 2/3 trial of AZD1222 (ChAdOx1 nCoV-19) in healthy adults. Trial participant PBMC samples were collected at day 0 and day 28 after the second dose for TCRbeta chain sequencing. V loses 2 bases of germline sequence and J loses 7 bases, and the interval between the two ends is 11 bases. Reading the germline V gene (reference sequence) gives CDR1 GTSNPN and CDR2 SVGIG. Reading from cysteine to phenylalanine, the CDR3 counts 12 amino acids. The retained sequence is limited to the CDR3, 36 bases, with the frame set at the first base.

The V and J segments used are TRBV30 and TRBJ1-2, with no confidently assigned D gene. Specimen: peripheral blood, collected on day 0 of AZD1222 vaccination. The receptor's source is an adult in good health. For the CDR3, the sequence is CAWSYQRTGYTF. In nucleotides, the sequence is TGTGCCTGGAGTTACCAACGGACTGGCTACACCTTC.